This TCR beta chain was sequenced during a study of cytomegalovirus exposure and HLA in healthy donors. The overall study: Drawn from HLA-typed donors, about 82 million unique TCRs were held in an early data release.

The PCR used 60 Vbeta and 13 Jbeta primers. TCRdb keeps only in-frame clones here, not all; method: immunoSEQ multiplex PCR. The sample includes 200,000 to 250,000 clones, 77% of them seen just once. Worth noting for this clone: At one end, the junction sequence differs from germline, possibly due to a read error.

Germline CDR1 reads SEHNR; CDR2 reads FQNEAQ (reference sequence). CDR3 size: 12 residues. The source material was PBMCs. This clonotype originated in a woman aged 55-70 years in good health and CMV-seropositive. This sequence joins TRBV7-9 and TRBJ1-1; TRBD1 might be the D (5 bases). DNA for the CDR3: TGTTCCAGCAGCCCAACAGGACATGAAGCTTTCTTT. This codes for CSSSPTGHEAFF.